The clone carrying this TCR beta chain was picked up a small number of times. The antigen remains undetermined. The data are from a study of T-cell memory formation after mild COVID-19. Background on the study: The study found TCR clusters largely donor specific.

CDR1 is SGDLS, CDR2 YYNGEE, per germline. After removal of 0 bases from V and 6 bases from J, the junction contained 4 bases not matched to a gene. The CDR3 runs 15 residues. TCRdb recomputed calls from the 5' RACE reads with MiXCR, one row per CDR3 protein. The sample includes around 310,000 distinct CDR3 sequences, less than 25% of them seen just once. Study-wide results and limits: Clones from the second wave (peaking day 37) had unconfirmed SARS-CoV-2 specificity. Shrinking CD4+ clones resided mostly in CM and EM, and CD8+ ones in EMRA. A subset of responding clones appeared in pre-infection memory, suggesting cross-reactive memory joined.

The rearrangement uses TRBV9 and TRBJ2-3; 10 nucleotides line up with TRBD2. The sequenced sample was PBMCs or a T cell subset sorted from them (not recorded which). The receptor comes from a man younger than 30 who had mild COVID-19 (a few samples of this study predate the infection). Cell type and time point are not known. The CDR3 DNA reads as TGTGCCAGCAGCGTAGGGAGCGGGGGGGCGGATACGCAGTATTTT. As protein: CASSVGSGGADTQYF.